This TCR beta chain was sequenced during a study of blood T cell repertoires in COVID-19. Study-level background: PBMCs, B-cell-depleted T cells, or T cells provided the cDNA or gDNA that made up the material.

J was trimmed by 6 bases and V by 6 bases; bases with no gene match: 9. The CDR3 has 14 residues. Germline CDR1 and CDR2: MNHEY and SMNVEV (reference sequence). The table came from immunoSEQ multiplex PCR; TCRdb's copy has only in-frame clones and leaves some out. The top ten hold 0.8% to 0.9% of the sample, which has roughly 460,000 clones, around 90% seen once. The Seattle patients joined while their infection was active and were tracked longitudinally afterward. The material sequenced was peripheral blood. The source of this sequence is a man between 18 and 29 years old with COVID-19, enrolled during active disease. The chain employs TRBV27 and TRBJ1-2; 8 nucleotides match TRBD1. The CDR3 spells CASRRSGQGDGYTF. In DNA form, the CDR3 reads TGTGCCAGCAGACGAAGTGGACAGGGCGATGGCTACACCTTC.